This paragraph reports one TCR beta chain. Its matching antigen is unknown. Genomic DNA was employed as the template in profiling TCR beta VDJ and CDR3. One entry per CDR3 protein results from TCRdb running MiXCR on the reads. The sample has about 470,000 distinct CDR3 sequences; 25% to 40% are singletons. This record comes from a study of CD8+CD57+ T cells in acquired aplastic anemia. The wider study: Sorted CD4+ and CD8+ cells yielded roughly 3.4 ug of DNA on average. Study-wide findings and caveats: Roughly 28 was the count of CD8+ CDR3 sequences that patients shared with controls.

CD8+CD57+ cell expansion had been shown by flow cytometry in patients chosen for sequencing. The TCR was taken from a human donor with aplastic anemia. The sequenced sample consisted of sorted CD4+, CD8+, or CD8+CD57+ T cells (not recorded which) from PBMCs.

CDR3 sequence: CASSTWAIPVEDEQFF. In DNA, the CDR3 is TGTGCCAGCAGCACATGGGCCATCCCCGTTGAGGATGAGCAGTTCTTC. The chain has TRBV7-3 and TRBJ2-1, with unresolved D. The germline V gene encodes CDR1 SGHTA and CDR2 FQGTGA. Trimming removed 5 bases from V and 8 bases from J, with 22 bases in between. CDR3 length: 16 residues.